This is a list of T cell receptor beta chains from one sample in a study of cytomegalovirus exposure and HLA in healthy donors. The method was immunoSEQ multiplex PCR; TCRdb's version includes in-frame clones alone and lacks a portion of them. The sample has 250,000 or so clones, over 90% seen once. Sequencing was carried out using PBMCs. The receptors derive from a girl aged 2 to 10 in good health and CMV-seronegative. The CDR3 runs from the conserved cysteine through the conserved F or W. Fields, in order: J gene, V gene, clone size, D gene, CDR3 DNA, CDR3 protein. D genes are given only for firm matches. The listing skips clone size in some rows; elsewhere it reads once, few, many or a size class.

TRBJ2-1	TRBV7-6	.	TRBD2	TGTGCCAGCAGCTTAGGTGGGACTAGCGCCTCCCATGAGCAGTTCTTC	CASSLGGTSASHEQFF
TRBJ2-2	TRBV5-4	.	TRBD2	TGTGCCCAGAGTAGCGGGGGTTCGAACACCGGGGAGCTGTTTTTT	CAQSSGGSNTGELFF
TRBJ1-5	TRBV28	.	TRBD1	TGTGCCAGCAGGGGACAGGGTCTGGGCAATCAGCCCCAGCATTTT	CASRGQGLGNQPQHF
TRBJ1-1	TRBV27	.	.	TGTGCCAGCAGTTTATACTTTGGGGACAACAGAGAAGCTTTCTTT	CASSLYFGDNREAFF
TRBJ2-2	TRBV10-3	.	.	TGTGCCATCAAGACGACTAGCACCGGGGAGCTGTTTTTT	CAIKTTSTGELFF
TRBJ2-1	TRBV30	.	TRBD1	TGTGCCTGGAGCCGGACAGGGGGAATGGATGAGCAGTTCTTC	CAWSRTGGMDEQFF
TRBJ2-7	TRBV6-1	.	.	TGTGCCAGCAGAGGGGCCAGCTCCTACGAGCAGTACTTC	CASRGASSYEQYF
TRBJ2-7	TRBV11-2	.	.	TGTGCCAGCAGCTTAGTAGGCAGGGACGAGCAGTACTTC	CASSLVGRDEQYF
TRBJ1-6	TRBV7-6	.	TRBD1	TGTGCCAGCAGCGAGACAGGGAGCTCCTATAATTCACCCCTCCACTTT	CASSETGSSYNSPLHF
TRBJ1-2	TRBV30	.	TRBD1	TGTGCCTGGAGTGTAGGGACAGGGAACTATGGCTACACCTTC	CAWSVGTGNYGYTF
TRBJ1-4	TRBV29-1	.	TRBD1	TGCAGCGTCCCTGACGACAGGGGGGTACTGTTTTTT	CSVPDDRGVLFF
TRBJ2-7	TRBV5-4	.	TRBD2	TGTGCCAGCAGCCCACTAGCGGGGCCCTCCTACGAGCAGTACTTC	CASSPLAGPSYEQYF
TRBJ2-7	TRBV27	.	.	TGTGCCAGCAGCCCGGACAGAACCTACGAGCAGTACTTC	CASSPDRTYEQYF
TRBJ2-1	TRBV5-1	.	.	TGCGCCAGCAGCTTGGACCACAGGAATGAGCAGTTCTTC	CASSLDHRNEQFF
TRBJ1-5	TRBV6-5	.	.	TGTGCCAGCAGTTATTCCCGACAGGCCAATCAGCCCCAGCATTTT	CASSYSRQANQPQHF
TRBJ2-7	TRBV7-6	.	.	TGTGCCAGCAGCTTGGAGCTCGCGCCCTCCTACGAGCAGTACTTC	CASSLELAPSYEQYF
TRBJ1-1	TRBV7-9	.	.	TGTGCCAGCAGCGCCGACTGGAACACTGAAGCTTTCTTT	CASSADWNTEAFF
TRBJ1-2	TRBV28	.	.	TGTGCCAGCAGCCTTAGCGCGGACTATGGCTACACCTTC	CASSLSADYGYTF
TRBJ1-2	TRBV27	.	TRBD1	TGTGCCAGCCGAGACCGGGACAGGGGGTTTTTGAGCTATGGCTACACCTTC	CASRDRDRGFLSYGYTF
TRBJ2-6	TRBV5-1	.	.	TGCGCCAGCAGCTTTGTGGAGGGGGCCAACGTCCTGACTTTC	CASSFVEGANVLTF
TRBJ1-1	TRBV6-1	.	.	TGTGCCAGCAGTGCCCTCTCACGGGGATTGGCGAACACTGAAGCTTTCTTT	CASSALSRGLANTEAFF
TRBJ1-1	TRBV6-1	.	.	TGTGCCAGCAGTGAGGGGAGAGCTTTCTTT	CASSEGRAFF
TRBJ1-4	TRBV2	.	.	TGTGCCAGCAGCCGCTGGGGGGTAGGGGAAAAACTGTTTTTT	CASSRWGVGEKLFF
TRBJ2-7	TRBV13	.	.	TGTGCCAGCAGCCTTCGTGGGGGGTCCTACGAGCAGTACTTC	CASSLRGGSYEQYF
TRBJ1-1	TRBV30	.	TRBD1	TGTGCCTGGAGTGTGAAGGGGGCCCCCGAAGCTTTCTTT	CAWSVKGAPEAFF
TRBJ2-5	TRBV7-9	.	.	TGTGCCAGCAGCCCGGACAGCTACCAAGAGACCCAGTACTTC	CASSPDSYQETQYF
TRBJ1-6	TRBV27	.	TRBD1	TGTGCCAGCAGCCTGACAGGGGGCGTTGATTCACCCCTCCACTTT	CASSLTGGVDSPLHF
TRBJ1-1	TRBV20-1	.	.	TGCAGTGCTAGAGCTACTGAAGCTTTCTTT	CSARATEAFF
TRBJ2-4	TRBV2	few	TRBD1	TGTGCCAGCAGCCGGGACAGCAACATTCAGTACTTC	CASSRDSNIQYF
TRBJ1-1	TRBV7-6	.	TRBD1	TGTGCCAGCAGCTTAGGGACAGGGAACACTGAAGCTTTCTTT	CASSLGTGNTEAFF
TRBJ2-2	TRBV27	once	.	TGTGCCAGCAGTTTATACGGGGGGCATGGGGTCGGGGAGCTGTTTTTT	CASSLYGGHGVGELFF
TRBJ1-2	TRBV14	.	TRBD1	TGTGCCAGCAGCCCCGGGACAGCGGTTTCTCGCGGCTACACCTTC	CASSPGTAVSRGYTF
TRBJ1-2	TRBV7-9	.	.	TGTGCCAGCAGCTACAACAGAAATGGCTACACCTTC	CASSYNRNGYTF
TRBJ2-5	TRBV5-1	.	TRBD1	TGCGCCAGCAGCATAGGACAGGGAGAGACCCAGTACTTC	CASSIGQGETQYF
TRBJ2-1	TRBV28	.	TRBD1	TGTGCCAGCAGTTCCCGCCCGACAGGGCTCTACAATGAGCAGTTCTTC	CASSSRPTGLYNEQFF
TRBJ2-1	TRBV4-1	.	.	TGCGCCAGCAGCCAGGGGGGATCCTCCTACAATGAGCAGTTCTTC	CASSQGGSSYNEQFF
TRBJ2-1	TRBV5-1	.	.	TGCGCCAGTAGCTTGGACGGGAATGAGCAGTTCTTC	CASSLDGNEQFF
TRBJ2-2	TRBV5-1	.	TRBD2	TGCGCCAGCAGCCACAGACTAGCGGTCGGGGAGCTGTTTTTT	CASSHRLAVGELFF
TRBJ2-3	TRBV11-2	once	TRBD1	TGTGCCAGCAGCTCCCCCGGGACAGCCACAGATACGCAGTATTTT	CASSSPGTATDTQYF
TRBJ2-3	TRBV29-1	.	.	TGCAGCGTTGCAGGGGCCCTGTATGGCACAGATACGCAGTATTTT	CSVAGALYGTDTQYF
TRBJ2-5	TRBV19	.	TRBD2	TGTGCCAGTAGTAGGCTCACCAGGGTTACTAGCGGGGGGAAAACACAAGAGACCCAGTACTTC	CASSRLTRVTSGGKTQETQYF
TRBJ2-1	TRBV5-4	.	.	TGTGCCAGCGGAAACCTAGCGAACTCCTACAATGAGCAGTTCTTC	CASGNLANSYNEQFF
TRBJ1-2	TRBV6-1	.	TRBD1	TGTGCCAGCGATCAAAGACAGGGGTTTGGTGGCTACACCTTC	CASDQRQGFGGYTF
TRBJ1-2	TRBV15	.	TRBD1	TGTGCCACCAGCAGAGCGCGGGGACAGGGAAGTTTAAACTATGGCTACACCTTC	CATSRARGQGSLNYGYTF
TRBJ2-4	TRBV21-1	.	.	TGTGCCAGCAGCAAATTCGGAGCTAAGACTAGGCGGATCTCAGCCAAAAACATTCAGTACTTC	CASSKFGAKTRRISAKNIQYF
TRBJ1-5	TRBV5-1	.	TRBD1	TGCGCCAGCAGCGAGGGGCAAGGGGGCCCCTATAGCAATCAGCCCCAGCATTTT	CASSEGQGGPYSNQPQHF
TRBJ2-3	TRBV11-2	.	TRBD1	TGTGCCAGCAGCCTCCTCCCGGGACAGGGGACAGATACGCAGTATTTT	CASSLLPGQGTDTQYF
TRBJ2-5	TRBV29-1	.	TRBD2	TGCAGGGGCAGGACTAGCGGGAGAGAAGAGACCCAGTACTTC	CRGRTSGREETQYF
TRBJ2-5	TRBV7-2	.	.	TGTGCCAGCAGCTTAGGAAGCTCTGTAGAGACCCAGTACTTC	CASSLGSSVETQYF
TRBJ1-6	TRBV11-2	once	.	TGTGCCAGCAGCTTCCCGGGGGGTTCACCCCTCCACTTT	CASSFPGGSPLHF
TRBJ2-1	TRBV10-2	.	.	TGCGCCAGCAGTTCAGTCGGGGGTGAATCCTACAATGAGCAGTTCTTC	CASSSVGGESYNEQFF
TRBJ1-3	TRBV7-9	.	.	TGTGCCAGCAGCTTCGTGGACAGCGGAAACACCATATATTTT	CASSFVDSGNTIYF
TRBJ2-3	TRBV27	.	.	TGTGCCAGCACAGGGAAAGCAGATACGCAGTATTTT	CASTGKADTQYF
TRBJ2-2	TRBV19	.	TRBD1	TGTGCCAGTCGTCGAGGGACAGGGGAGACCGGGGAGCTGTTTTTT	CASRRGTGETGELFF
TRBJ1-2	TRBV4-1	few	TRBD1	TGCGCCAGCAGCCAACCCCCGACAGGGCCTGCGAGGGCGAACTATGGCTACACCTTC	CASSQPPTGPARANYGYTF